Below are 2 T cell receptor beta chains sequenced from a single sample in a study of response to subunit inactivated influenza vaccine. TCRdb re-called the RT-PCR reads through MiXCR, storing one row per CDR3 protein. The profile shows about 540,000 distinct CDR3 sequences, roughly 25% of them singletons. The data were also submitted as part of a second study, on T cells expressing NK-cell markers. That source adds: It was by 5'RACE template switching with UMIs that TCR beta cDNA was made.

The sequenced sample was CD4+ T cells sorted from PBMCs, obtained about 12 days after vaccination. The receptors were sampled from a man aged 45-65 years who received an inactivated influenza vaccine.

V and J are TRBV10-3 and TRBJ2-5; the match to TRBD2 covers 15 bases. The CDR3 loop spans 16 amino acids. Trimming at V came to 2 bases and at J to 5 bases, leaving 3 bases not matched to a gene. Germline CDR1 is ENHRY and CDR2 is SYGVKD. CDR3 residues: CAISEPGLAGGETQYF. CDR3 in DNA: TGTGCCATCAGTGAGCCAGGACTAGCGGGAGGGGAGACCCAGTACTTC.

The chain uses TRBV12-3 or TRBV12-4 and TRBJ1-1, with D maybe TRBD1 (5 bases). V lost 6 bases and J 0 bases, leaving 11 bases between the germline ends. This CDR3 has 14 residues. As DNA, the CDR3 is TGTGCCAGCAGACCTACAGGAATGAACACTGAAGCTTTCTTT. Amino acids: CASRPTGMNTEAFF.